The 32 T cell receptor beta chains below all came from one sample that was sequenced in a study of blood T cell repertoires in COVID-19. Using immunoSEQ multiplex PCR, the repertoire was profiled, and TCRdb retains in-frame clones only, with some absent. Here the sample spans about 150,000 clones, 65% to 90% being singletons. The specimen was peripheral blood. The receptors were gathered from a woman between 50 and 59 years old in a cohort sampled during active or convalescent COVID-19.

The V call is TRBV3-1 (or the pseudogene TRBV3-2), the J call TRBJ1-2, with D possibly TRBD1 on 5 matching bases. The ends were cut back, 2 bases at V and 3 bases at J, with 10 bases in the middle. Germline V gene data show CDR1 as LGHDT and CDR2 as YNNKEL (reference sequence). The CDR3 runs to 14 residues. This chain's CDR3 is CASSQRGADYGYTF. Here the CDR3 DNA reads TGTGCCAGCAGCCAAAGGGGCGCGGACTATGGCTACACCTTC.

The chain carries TRBV4-3 and TRBJ1-2; TRBD1 aligns across 7 bases. With V trimmed by 4 bases and J by 5 bases, 10 bases remained unmatched. Germline lookup yields CDR1 LGHNA and CDR2 YSLEER. The CDR3 has 15 residues. CDR3 region: CASSPQGDSRYGYTF. The CDR3 nucleotides are TGCGCCAGCAGCCCCCAAGGGGACAGCCGATATGGCTACACCTTC.

This clone was seen only a few times. The chain recombines TRBV11-1 with TRBJ1-4, with 10 positions matching TRBD1. V shed 0 bases, J shed 5 bases, and the junction held 3 bases outside the gene matches. The CDR3 sequence is 16 residues long. Germline CDR1 and CDR2: SGHAT and FQDESV (reference sequence). In nucleotides, the CDR3 is TGTGCCAGCAGCTTAGCCGGGACAGGGGCCAATGAAAAACTGTTTTTT. This codes for CASSLAGTGANEKLFF.

This clone was observed a single time. The J gene is TRBJ2-7, the V gene TRBV24-1, with no clear D. In germline, CDR1 is KGHDR, CDR2 SFDVKD. Between the trimmed V and J ends, which lost 4 bases and 1 base, there was a span of 13 bases. The CDR3 has 15 residues. The CDR3 coding sequence is TGTGCCACCAGTGAGGCAGGCGAACTTTCCTACGAGCAGTACTTC. Its protein product is CATSEAGELSYEQYF.

The V gene is TRBV2, the J gene TRBJ2-1; TRBD2 is a possible D gene (7 bases). There are 15 residues in the CDR3. Trimming stripped 3 bases from V and 5 bases from J, with 14 bases between. Germline assignment: CDR1 SNHLY and CDR2 FYNNEI. CDR3 loop: CASSEWRGGNNEQFF. CDR3 DNA: TGTGCCAGCAGTGAGTGGAGGGGGGGAAACAATGAGCAGTTCTTC.

The chain joins TRBV7-6 to TRBJ1-6; a possible D gene is TRBD1 (5 bases). The CDR3 sequence is 12 residues long. V was shortened by 5 bases and J by 13 bases, with 12 bases between the two germline ends. Germline CDR1 reads SGHVS; CDR2 reads FNYEAQ. CDR3 loop: CASSNPTAPLHF. The CDR3 DNA is TGTGCCAGCAGCAACCCGACAGCTCCCCTCCACTTT.

V is TRBV5-1 and J is TRBJ2-6; no definite D call. The CDR3 is made up of 13 amino acids. CDR1 is SGHRS, CDR2 YFSETQ, per germline. Trimming left V 7 bases short and J 4 bases short, with 9 bases between. The CDR3 here is CASQMAGANVLTF. CDR3 sequence (DNA): TGCGCCAGCCAAATGGCAGGGGCCAACGTCCTGACTTTC. Together with reference TRBV5-1 and TRBJ2-6, the CDR3 gives the full variable domain: KAGVTQTPRYLIKTRGQQVTLSCSPISGHRSVSWYQQTPGQGLQFLFEYFSETQRNKGNFPGRFSGRQFSNSRSEMNVSTLELGDSALYLCASQMAGANVLTFGAGSRLTVL.

This clone was observed at least ten times. The chain carries TRBV16 and TRBJ2-5, with 7 positions matching TRBD2. Germline CDR1 KGHSY, CDR2 FQNENV. The CDR3 runs 15 residues. The V gene end was trimmed by 2 bases and the J gene end by 5 bases; junction bases not matched to a gene: 8. The CDR3 sequence: CASSQRRGVVETQYF. The CDR3 DNA reads as TGTGCCAGCAGCCAACGTCGGGGGGTAGTGGAGACCCAGTACTTC.

This chain joins TRBV6-2 or TRBV6-3 and TRBJ1-2; no clear D gene. Per the germline V gene, CDR1 is MNHEY and CDR2 is SVGEGT. The CDR3 is 14 amino acids. V was pared by 5 bases and J by 5 bases, with 15 bases between. CDR3 sequence: CASSDGLGLYGYTF. DNA for the CDR3: TGTGCCAGCAGTGATGGGTTGGGCCTGTATGGCTACACCTTC.

The chain employs TRBV7-9 and TRBJ1-6, with D possibly being TRBD1 (5 bases). V dropped 10 bases and J dropped 6 bases, with 19 bases sitting between them. The CDR3 runs to 15 residues. Germline V gives CDR1 SEHNR, CDR2 FQNEAQ (reference sequence). The CDR3 loop reads CATDGGRGLNSPLHF. CDR3 coding DNA: TGTGCCACCGATGGCGGGAGGGGCCTTAATTCACCCCTCCACTTT.

V gene TRBV3-1 (or the pseudogene TRBV3-2) combines with J gene TRBJ1-2, with a weak D call TRBD1 (5 bases). Trimming left V 3 bases short and J 5 bases short, with 7 bases between. The germline CDR1 and CDR2 sequences are LGHDT and YNNKEL (reference sequence). The CDR3 consists of 12 residues. CDR3 sequence reads: CASSQGGYGYTF. In DNA form, the CDR3 reads TGTGCCAGCAGCCAGGGGGGGTATGGCTACACCTTC.

Worth noting for this clone: Other DNA sequences in this specimen translate into the identical CDR3. The V gene is TRBV18, the J gene TRBJ1-1; no clear D gene. Looked up from germline, CDR1 is KGHSH and CDR2 is LQKENI. V was cut by 6 bases and J by 1 base, with 9 bases left in between. This CDR3 spans 13 amino acids. The CDR3 sequence is CASSPGRNTEAFF. CDR3 coding DNA: TGTGCCAGCTCTCCCGGGAGGAACACTGAAGCTTTCTTT.

V gene TRBV7-2 combines with J gene TRBJ1-3; 10 bases align to TRBD1. Germline V gene data show CDR1 as SGHTA and CDR2 as FQGNSA. The CDR3 is made up of 14 amino acids. With V trimmed by 5 bases and J by 5 bases, 3 bases remained unmatched. CDR3 DNA sequence: TGTGCCAGCAGCCAGACAGGGGGCAGAAACACCATATATTTT. This encodes CASSQTGGRNTIYF.

This sequence joins TRBV7-2 and TRBJ1-1; D ambiguous. Germline loops: CDR1 SGHTA, CDR2 FQGNSA. The length of the CDR3 is 11 residues. V dropped 4 bases and J dropped 10 bases, with 10 bases sitting between them. CDR3 sequence (DNA): TGTGCCAGCAGCTCTGGGAGGGTAGCTTTCTTT. It specifies CASSSGRVAFF.

V is TRBV5-6 and J is TRBJ1-3; D remains ambiguous. CDR3 length: 12 residues. CDR1 is SGHDT, CDR2 YYEEEE, per germline. V dropped 4 bases and J dropped 6 bases, with 8 bases sitting between them. CDR3 sequence: CASSIGENTIYF. CDR3 coding DNA: TGTGCCAGCAGCATCGGGGAAAACACCATATATTTT. Complete variable domain (other parts from reference TRBV5-6 and TRBJ1-3): DAGVTQSPTHLIKTRGQQVTLRCSPKSGHDTVSWYQQALGQGPQFIFQYYEEEERQRGNFPDRFSGHQFPNYSSELNVNALLLGDSALYLCASSIGENTIYFGEGSWLTVV.

V is TRBV6-5 and J is TRBJ1-4; D uncertain. This CDR3 has 12 amino acids. Germline loops: CDR1 MNHEY, CDR2 SVGAGI. Trimming took off 6 bases at V and 8 bases at J, with 10 bases between the two ends. This CDR3 is CASSWSREKLFF. The CDR3 DNA is TGTGCCAGCAGCTGGAGTAGGGAAAAACTGTTTTTT.

The V gene is TRBV7-8, the J gene TRBJ2-4; 14 bases are a match to TRBD2. V shed 3 bases, J shed 11 bases, and the junction held 9 bases outside the gene matches. CDR1 and CDR2 (germline): SGHVS, FQNEAQ. This CDR3 contains 16 residues. The CDR3 nucleotides are TGTGCCAGCAGCTTGACTAGCGGGGGGGCCGGGATCTTTCAGTACTTC. It encodes CASSLTSGGAGIFQYF. Based on the CDR3 plus reference TRBV7-8 and TRBJ2-4, the full variable domain is GAGVSQSPRYKVAKRGQDVALRCDPISGHVSLFWYQQALGQGPEFLTYFQNEAQLDKSGLPSDRFFAERPEGSVSTLKIQRTQQEDSAVYLCASSLTSGGAGIFQYFGAGTRLSVL.

CDR3 DNA: TGTGCCAGCAGCCCAGAACCGTACCAAGAGACCCAGTACTTC. Protein: CASSPEPYQETQYF. The J gene is TRBJ2-5, the V gene TRBV7-8; D is uncertain. CDR3 length: 14 residues. V lost 5 bases to trimming and J lost 0 bases, with 10 bases between them. Germline CDR1 is SGHVS and CDR2 is FQNEAQ.

The chain combines TRBV5-1 with TRBJ1-3, with D uncertain. From germline, CDR1 is SGHRS and CDR2 YFSETQ. This CDR3 is 14 amino acids long. V shed 0 bases and J shed 0 bases, with 4 bases lying between them. CDR3 nucleotides: TGCGCCAGCAGCTTGGACATCTCTGGAAACACCATATATTTT. Translation: CASSLDISGNTIYF.

The chain recombines TRBV6-5 with TRBJ2-1; D may be TRBD1 (6 bases). Between the trimmed V and J ends, which lost 2 bases and 13 bases, there was a span of 12 bases. Germline CDR1 MNHEY, CDR2 SVGAGI. The CDR3 runs 12 residues. This CDR3 is CASSYAQGPQFF. CDR3 DNA: TGTGCCAGCAGTTACGCACAGGGCCCTCAGTTCTTC.

This sequence joins TRBV6-1 and TRBJ1-1; D gene ambiguous. This CDR3 comprises 15 residues. Germline CDR1 and CDR2: MNHNS and SASEGT. The V end lost 2 bases, the J end lost 5 bases, and 15 bases lay between the germline ends. This CDR3 reads CASSEYGARGTEAFF. The CDR3 region has the DNA TGTGCCAGCAGTGAATATGGAGCTAGAGGGACTGAAGCTTTCTTT.

The V gene is TRBV18, the J gene TRBJ2-5; 10 bases match TRBD1. V gave up 3 bases and J gave up 2 bases; unmatched junction bases: 6. The CDR3 covers 16 residues. Germline V CDR1 and CDR2: KGHSH, LQKENI. In nucleotides, the CDR3 is TGTGCCAGCTCACCGGGACAGGGGCTGGGGCAAGAGACCCAGTACTTC. It is translated as CASSPGQGLGQETQYF.

The CDR3 DNA is TGTGCCAGCAGCCCCCAGACAGGGAATGAAAAACTGTTTTTT. Its protein is CASSPQTGNEKLFF. The V gene is TRBV7-8, the J gene TRBJ1-4; 7 positions match TRBD1. This CDR3 spans 14 amino acids. The germline CDR1 and CDR2 sequences are SGHVS and FQNEAQ. With V trimmed by 5 bases and J by 5 bases, 5 bases remained unmatched.

The chain couples TRBV3-1 (or the pseudogene TRBV3-2) to TRBJ1-3, with 9 bases lining up with TRBD1. Germline assignment: CDR1 LGHDT and CDR2 YNNKEL (reference sequence). CDR3 length: 15 amino acids. After removal of 4 bases from V and 4 bases from J, the junction contained 5 bases not matched to a gene. CDR3 nucleotide sequence: TGTGCCAGCAGCCCGGACAGGGGAGAAGGAAACACCATATATTTT. Its translation: CASSPDRGEGNTIYF.

As DNA, the CDR3 is TGTGCCTGTGGGGGGGTCCAAGAGACCCAGTACTTC. Its translation: CACGGVQETQYF. This chain joins TRBV6-5 and TRBJ2-5; TRBD2 matches at 7 bases. In germline, CDR1 is MNHEY, CDR2 SVGAGI. The CDR3 is made up of 12 amino acids. Trimming cost V 11 bases and J 1 base; bases outside gene matches: 4.

V is TRBV18 and J is TRBJ2-7, with a weak D call TRBD1 (8 bases). V lost 5 bases to trimming and J lost 2 bases, with 19 bases between them. The CDR3 consists of 16 residues. Germline V lookup: CDR1 KGHSH, CDR2 LQKENI. This CDR3 is CASSFTTGGVTYEQYF. DNA of the CDR3: TGTGCCAGCTCATTTACCACAGGGGGGGTCACCTACGAGCAGTACTTC.

The chain couples TRBV6-5 to TRBJ1-2, with unresolved D. The CDR3 covers 15 residues. V was shortened by 0 bases and J by 0 bases, with 8 bases between the two germline ends. Germline V CDR1 and CDR2: MNHEY, SVGAGI. The CDR3: CASSYSSGANYGYTF. DNA of the CDR3: TGTGCCAGCAGTTACTCGAGCGGGGCTAACTATGGCTACACCTTC.

The V call is TRBV7-6, the J call TRBJ2-3; possible D gene TRBD1, 5 bases. The CDR3 is 17 amino acids. Germline-derived CDR1 and CDR2 are SGHVS and FNYEAQ. V gave up 5 bases and J gave up 0 bases, with 18 bases separating them. CDR3 bases: TGTGCCAGCAGCAGACCGCGACAGACCTTTAGCACAGATACGCAGTATTTT. Residues: CASSRPRQTFSTDTQYF.

The V and J genes are TRBV6-5 and TRBJ1-2, with D possibly being TRBD1 (6 bases). The CDR3 covers 14 residues. V lost 6 bases and J lost 0, with 11 bases in between. CDR1 MNHEY and CDR2 SVGAGI come from the germline V gene. The DNA of the CDR3 is TGTGCCAGCAGGGTACAGGGTTCTAACTATGGCTACACCTTC. Its translation: CASRVQGSNYGYTF.

The CDR3 sequence is CASSDRSGTYEQYF. CDR3 nucleotides: TGTGCCAGCAGTGATCGATCAGGAACCTACGAGCAGTACTTC. The chain recombines TRBV6-2 or TRBV6-3 with TRBJ2-7, with D hard to call. This CDR3 spans 14 amino acids. Trimming removed 5 bases from V and 2 bases from J, with 13 bases in between. Germline V gives CDR1 MNHEY, CDR2 SVGEGT.

This chain uses TRBV2 with TRBJ1-2, with unresolved D. V was shortened by 10 bases and J by 8 bases, with 26 bases between the two germline ends. The CDR3 totals 15 residues. Germline CDR1 and CDR2: SNHLY and FYNNEI. CDR3 nucleotide sequence: TGTGCCACCTTACTGGGAGGGTTGGAGCGTGGAGGCTACACCTTC. This codes for CATLLGGLERGGYTF.

The CDR3 DNA is TGTGCCAGTAAAGGGACAGATCAAGAGACCCAGTACTTC. It encodes CASKGTDQETQYF. The chain has TRBV19 and TRBJ2-5, with 7 bases lining up with TRBD1. The CDR3 is 13 residues long. Germline values: CDR1 LNHDA, CDR2 SQIVND (reference sequence). V was pared by 7 bases and J by 2 bases, with 4 bases of the junction left unmatched. The whole variable domain, filled in from reference TRBV19 and TRBJ2-5, reads DGGITQSPKYLFRKEGQNVTLSCEQNLNHDAMYWYRQDPGQGLRLIYYSQIVNDFQKGDIAEGYSVSREKKESFPLTVTSAQKNPTAFYLCASKGTDQETQYFGPGTRLLVL.